This entry lists 10 T cell receptor beta chains sequenced from one sample in a study of T-cell memory formation after mild COVID-19. One entry per CDR3 protein results from TCRdb running MiXCR on the 5' RACE reads. The sample records roughly 500,000 distinct CDR3 sequences, 20% being singletons. The sequenced sample consisted of PBMCs or a T cell subset sorted from them (not recorded which). The receptors here all came from an adult woman who had mild COVID-19 (a few samples of this study predate the infection). Cell type and time point are not known.

The chain employs TRBV6-1 and TRBJ2-2, with TRBD1 matching 7 bases. V trimming: 4 bases; J trimming: 7 bases; junction bases outside the gene matches: 12. Per the germline V gene, CDR1 is MNHNS and CDR2 is SASEGT. This CDR3 region has 16 residues. The CDR3 DNA follows: TGTGCCAGCAGTGGGTGGATCAGGGGGAGTCACGGGGAGCTGTTTTTT. This gives the protein CASSGWIRGSHGELFF.

This clonotype was counted between two and nine times. This sequence joins TRBV4-1 and TRBJ2-5; D not resolved. The CDR3 loop spans 14 amino acids. Germline CDR1 MGHRA, CDR2 YSYEKL. Trimming pared 0 bases from V and 5 bases from J, leaving 10 bases between. The CDR3 DNA sequence: TGCGCCAGCAGCCAAGATCGGGCGACGGAGACCCAGTACTTC. It is translated as CASSQDRATETQYF.

V and J are TRBV7-9 and TRBJ1-6; D might be TRBD1 (5 bases). From germline, CDR1 is SEHNR and CDR2 FQNEAQ (reference sequence). V was cut by 3 bases and J by 6 bases, with 12 bases left in between. The CDR3 has 15 amino acids. The CDR3 nucleotides are TGTGCCAGCAGCTTGGGGCCGCCGGGTAATTCACCCCTCCACTTT. Translated, it gives CASSLGPPGNSPLHF.

There are a few counts of this clonotype. V usage is TRBV5-5 and J usage is TRBJ2-1, with 8 bases that match TRBD1. This CDR3 has 15 amino acids. Germline lookup yields CDR1 SGHKS and CDR2 YYEKEE (reference sequence). Trimming at V came to 7 bases and at J to 15 bases, leaving 21 bases not matched to a gene. The CDR3 region has the DNA TGTGCCAGCGTCATTCCAGGGCAGGGGGCAAGTCGGGGGTTCTTC. Its translation is CASVIPGQGASRGFF. Full variable domain (outside the CDR3, taken from reference TRBV5-5 and TRBJ2-1): DAGVTQSPTHLIKTRGQQVTLRCSPISGHKSVSWYQQVLGQGPQFIFQYYEKEERGRGNFPDRFSARQFPNYSSELNVNALLLGDSALYLCASVIPGQGASRGFFGPGTRLTVL.

This clonotype was counted once. The chain joins TRBV6-5 to TRBJ1-5; D is perhaps TRBD1 (5 bases). The length of the CDR3 is 17 residues. Germline V gene sequence: CDR1 MNHEY, CDR2 SVGAGI. V dropped 6 bases and J dropped 0 bases, with 18 bases sitting between them. CDR3 residues: CASRPDSFAHSNQPQHF. CDR3 DNA sequence: TGTGCCAGCAGGCCAGACAGTTTTGCCCATAGCAATCAGCCCCAGCATTTT.

This clonotype was detected only a few times. The chain links TRBV6-6 to TRBJ1-6; D remains ambiguous. This CDR3 region has 13 residues. Germline V CDR1 and CDR2: MNHNY, SVGAGI (reference sequence). V was pared by 4 bases and J by 7 bases, with 8 bases between. This CDR3 is CASSSDLNSPLHF. For the CDR3, the DNA is TGTGCCAGCAGTTCCGACTTAAATTCACCCCTCCACTTT.

This clonotype showed up just a few times. J is TRBJ2-2 and V is TRBV2; D uncertain. The CDR3 is made up of 14 amino acids. Trimming pared 2 bases from V and 4 bases from J, leaving 8 bases between. Per germline, CDR1 SNHLY and CDR2 FYNNEI. The CDR3 DNA reads as TGTGCCAGCAGTGAAAGTGGGCCCACCGGGGAGCTGTTTTTT. Translated: CASSESGPTGELFF.

In this sample, this clonotype turned up a few times. The chain joins TRBV20-1 to TRBJ2-3, with TRBD1 matching 8 bases. CDR1 and CDR2 from the germline V gene are DFQATT and SNEGSKA (reference sequence). V trimming: 6 bases; J trimming: 5 bases; junction bases outside the gene matches: 10. This CDR3 comprises 14 residues. This chain's CDR3 is CSASRQGRLDTQYF. The DNA of the CDR3 is TGCAGTGCCTCAAGACAGGGGAGGTTAGATACGCAGTATTTT.

A few counts support this clonotype. The rearrangement uses TRBV12-3 or TRBV12-4 and TRBJ2-1, with D hard to call. The CDR3 covers 16 residues. The V and J ends lost 6 bases and 0 bases respectively, with 15 bases between them. CDR3 amino acids: CASSPLGLDSYNEQFF. Here the CDR3 DNA reads TGTGCCAGCAGCCCTCTGGGTTTGGACTCCTACAATGAGCAGTTCTTC.

The rearrangement joins TRBV9 to TRBJ2-2; 9 bases agree with TRBD1. The V gene end was trimmed by 3 bases and the J gene end by 7 bases; junction bases not matched to a gene: 16. The CDR3 covers 18 residues. Germline lookup yields CDR1 SGDLS and CDR2 YYNGEE. CDR3 nucleotides: TGTGCCAGCAGCGGCTCCGGAGGTCCCGGGACAGGGCACGGGGAGCTGTTTTTT. Encoded protein: CASSGSGGPGTGHGELFF.